The entry below describes one T cell receptor (beta chain). Its matching antigen is unknown. The data originate from a study of cytomegalovirus exposure and HLA in healthy donors. Study-level points and caveats: The study flagged some 170 TCR beta chains as cytomegalovirus-associated. Confirmation was obtained in vitro that a few CMV-associated chains are specific for CMV antigens. A later analysis found first-cohort TCR clusters tended to co-occur in the approximately 110 validation repertoires.

TCRdb's table, derived via immunoSEQ multiplex PCR, lists solely in-frame clones and lacks some. This sample has 100,000 to 120,000 clones, with roughly 95% found just once. Per the germline V gene, CDR1 is KGHSH and CDR2 is LQKENI. The V gene lost 1 base and the J gene lost 1 base, with 17 bases spanning the gap. CDR3 length: 17 amino acids. This sequence joins TRBV18 and TRBJ2-7, with D maybe TRBD1 (6 bases). Sequencing was carried out using PBMCs. This clonotype originated in a woman aged 18-35 years in good health and CMV-seronegative. The CDR3 region has the DNA TGTGCCAGCTCACCACTTTTCCCGGACAGCGAGTCCTACGAGCAGTACTTC. Amino acid sequence: CASSPLFPDSESYEQYF. Looking up the rest from reference TRBV18 and TRBJ2-7 gives the full variable domain: NAGVMQNPRHLVRRRGQEARLRCSPMKGHSHVYWYRQLPEEGLKFMVYLQKENIIDESGMPKERFSAEFPKEGPSILRIQQVVRGDSAAYFCASSPLFPDSESYEQYFGPGTRLTVT.